Below, 6 T cell receptor beta chains from the same sample are listed, as sequenced in a study of blood T cell repertoires in COVID-19 (TCRdb year 2020). The library was generated by the immunoSEQ multiplex PCR assay. What TCRdb holds here is the immuneACCESS table cut down to in-frame rearrangements. Part of the clones is not present; checked against another copy, under half of the missing clones reflect an unresolved V gene, and the others are unexplained. The sample table holds roughly 120,000 clones, of which 80% to 90% were seen once. Of the sample, approximately 2% falls within the top ten clones. The material sequenced was peripheral blood. These receptors were taken from a woman aged 45 to 65 with acute or convalescent COVID-19.

This clone appeared once. The gene calls are TRBV15 and TRBJ1-3; D call uncertain. From germline, CDR1 is LNHNV and CDR2 YYDKDF (reference sequence). This CDR3 region has 15 residues. Deletions cut 3 bases from V and 7 bases from J, with 16 bases between. The CDR3 loop reads CATSRDVGKGNTIYF. The CDR3 DNA reads as TGTGCCACCAGCAGGGACGTCGGGAAGGGCAACACCATATATTTT.

This sequence joins TRBV5-8 and TRBJ2-1; 10 bases align to TRBD2. Trimming took 4 bases from V and 3 from J; bases not matched to a gene: 7. CDR1 and CDR2 from the germline V gene are SGHTS and YDEGEE. The CDR3 is 16 residues long. The CDR3 is CASSKSSGRFYNEQFF. CDR3 DNA sequence: TGTGCCAGCAGCAAGTCTAGCGGGAGATTCTACAATGAGCAGTTCTTC.

The chain couples TRBV3-1 (or the pseudogene TRBV3-2) to TRBJ1-6; a possible D gene is TRBD1 (5 bases). CDR1 is LGHDT, CDR2 YNNKEL, per germline (reference sequence). The ends were cut back, 1 base at V and 10 bases at J, with 17 bases in the middle. The CDR3 is 16 residues long. The CDR3 region is CASSQVWGGTMSPLHF. The CDR3 DNA is TGTGCCAGCAGCCAAGTATGGGGGGGAACTATGTCACCCCTCCACTTT.

This chain links TRBV7-9 with TRBJ2-1; TRBD2 might be the D (6 bases). CDR1 and CDR2 (germline): SEHNR, FQNEAQ (reference sequence). The CDR3 runs to 12 residues. The V end was cut by 2 bases, the J end by 9 bases, with 8 bases between. The CDR3 loop reads CASSLYGGEQFF. The CDR3 DNA is TGTGCCAGCAGCTTATACGGGGGTGAGCAGTTCTTC.

The rearrangement uses TRBV11-3 and TRBJ2-3; D gene uncertain. V lost 5 bases and J 6 bases, leaving 21 bases between the germline ends. CDR1 is SGHNT, CDR2 YENEEA, per germline. The length of the CDR3 is 16 residues. The CDR3 loop is CASSQTPGSLSDTQYF. Written as DNA, the CDR3 is TGTGCCAGCAGCCAGACTCCCGGTTCCCTCAGTGATACGCAGTATTTT.

The chain uses TRBV21-1 and TRBJ1-6. TRBV21-1 is classified as a pseudogene. The CDR3 extends over 14 amino acids. The CDR3 is CASSRGLRNSPLHF. In DNA form, the CDR3 reads TGTGCCAGCAGCAGGGGACTGAGAAATTCACCCCTCCACTTT.